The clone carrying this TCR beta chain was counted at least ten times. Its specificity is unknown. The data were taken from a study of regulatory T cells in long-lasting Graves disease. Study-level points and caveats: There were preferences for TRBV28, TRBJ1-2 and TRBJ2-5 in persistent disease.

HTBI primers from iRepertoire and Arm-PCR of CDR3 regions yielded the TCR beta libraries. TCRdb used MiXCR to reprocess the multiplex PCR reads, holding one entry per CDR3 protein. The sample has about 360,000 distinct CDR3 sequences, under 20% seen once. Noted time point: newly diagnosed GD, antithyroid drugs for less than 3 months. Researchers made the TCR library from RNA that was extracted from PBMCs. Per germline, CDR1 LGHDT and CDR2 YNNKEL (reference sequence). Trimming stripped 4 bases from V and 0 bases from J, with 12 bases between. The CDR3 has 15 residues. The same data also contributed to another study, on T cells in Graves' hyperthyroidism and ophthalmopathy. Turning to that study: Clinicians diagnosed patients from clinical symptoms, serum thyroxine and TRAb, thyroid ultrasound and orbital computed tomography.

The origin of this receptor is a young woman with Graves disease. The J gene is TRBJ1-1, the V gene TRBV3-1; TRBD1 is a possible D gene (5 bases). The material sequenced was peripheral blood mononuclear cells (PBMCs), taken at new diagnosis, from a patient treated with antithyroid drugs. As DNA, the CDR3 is TGTGCCAGCAGCCCGTTCCGGGGGATGAACACTGAAGCTTTCTTT. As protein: CASSPFRGMNTEAFF.